The rows below give T cell receptor beta chains drawn from one sample of a study of blood T cell repertoires in COVID-19. Using immunoSEQ multiplex PCR, the repertoire was profiled, and TCRdb retains in-frame clones only, with some absent. The sample has some 230,000 clones, 80% to 90% seen once. The sample consisted of peripheral blood. All receptors come from a young man who had recovered from COVID-19. The CDR3 runs from the conserved cysteine through the conserved F or W. The order of the fields is CDR3 protein, CDR3 DNA, D gene, clone size, V gene, CDR3 length, J gene. D genes are given only for firm matches. The size of a clone is reported for some rows only, either as once, few or many, or as a class for expanded clones.

CDR3 protein: CASSQDSQVYGYTF
CDR3 DNA: TGTGCCAGCAGCCAAGATTCGCAGGTATATGGCTACACCTTC
D gene: .
clone size: .
V gene: TRBV14
CDR3 length: 14
J gene: TRBJ1-2

CDR3 protein: CASTPLPGGEQYF
CDR3 DNA: TGTGCCAGCACTCCCCTTCCCGGGGGAGAGCAGTACTTC
D gene: .
clone size: .
V gene: TRBV13
CDR3 length: 13
J gene: TRBJ2-7

CDR3 protein: CSASVGQGISSYGYTF
CDR3 DNA: TGCAGTGCTAGTGTCGGACAGGGGATCTCCTCCTATGGCTACACCTTC
D gene: TRBD1
clone size: .
V gene: TRBV20-1
CDR3 length: 16
J gene: TRBJ1-2

CDR3 protein: CASSLPGNPSGNTIYF
CDR3 DNA: TGTGCCAGCAGCTTGCCCGGGAACCCCTCTGGAAACACCATATATTTT
D gene: .
clone size: .
V gene: TRBV5-4
CDR3 length: 16
J gene: TRBJ1-3

CDR3 protein: CASSQGIRGHEQYF
CDR3 DNA: TGTGCCAGCAGCCAAGGGATAAGGGGCCACGAGCAGTACTTC
D gene: .
clone size: few
V gene: TRBV3-1/TRBV3-2
CDR3 length: 14
J gene: TRBJ2-7

CDR3 protein: CASSQPLAGGPSTDTQYF
CDR3 DNA: TGTGCCAGCAGCCAACCACTAGCGGGGGGGCCGAGCACAGATACGCAGTATTTT
D gene: TRBD2
clone size: once
V gene: TRBV4-2
CDR3 length: 18
J gene: TRBJ2-3

CDR3 protein: CASRVGRGNQPQHF
CDR3 DNA: TGTGCCAGCAGGGTCGGCAGGGGCAATCAGCCCCAGCATTTT
D gene: .
clone size: .
V gene: TRBV6-6
CDR3 length: 14
J gene: TRBJ1-5

CDR3 protein: CASSPLEGHTNYGYTF
CDR3 DNA: TGTGCCAGCTCACCCCTCGAGGGACACACTAACTATGGCTACACCTTC
D gene: .
clone size: .
V gene: TRBV18
CDR3 length: 16
J gene: TRBJ1-2

CDR3 protein: CASSQYRANTEAFF
CDR3 DNA: TGCGCCAGCAGTCAGTACAGGGCGAACACTGAAGCTTTCTTT
D gene: .
clone size: .
V gene: TRBV23-1
CDR3 length: 14
J gene: TRBJ1-1

CDR3 protein: CASSMGTGGEEKLFF
CDR3 DNA: TGTGCCAGCAGTATGGGGACAGGGGGCGAGGAAAAACTGTTTTTT
D gene: TRBD1
clone size: .
V gene: TRBV6-5
CDR3 length: 15
J gene: TRBJ1-4